The 9 T cell receptor beta chains below were found in one sample sequenced in a study of T cell repertoires in cytomegalovirus infection. Antigens for these TCRs are unknown. From the reads, TCRdb called clonotypes with MiXCR, one entry per CDR3 protein. The sample yields about 160,000 distinct CDR3 sequences, about 20% seen once. Source: CD8+ T cells from cultured PBMCs, taken from culture after CMV antigen stimulation. Receptors originate from a human donor in good health (CMV status not recorded). Some clones in this sample may be carry-over from other donors' samples.

This clonotype was seen only a few times. The genes are TRBV4-3 and TRBJ2-7; 13 bases map to TRBD2. This CDR3 is 19 amino acids long. Per germline, CDR1 LGHNA and CDR2 YSLEER. The ends lost 0 bases at V and 3 bases at J; junction bases unmatched: 11. CDR3 amino acids: CASSQDPGLAGNSVYEQYF. CDR3 nucleotides: TGCGCCAGCAGCCAAGATCCGGGACTAGCGGGGAATTCAGTCTACGAGCAGTACTTC.

The chain uses TRBV7-9 and TRBJ2-6; TRBD1 matches at 9 bases. The CDR3 contains 17 residues. CDR1 is SEHNR, CDR2 FQNEAQ, per germline (reference sequence). The J segment lost 0 bases and the V segment lost 6 bases, leaving 6 bases of the junction unmatched. CDR3: CASSPPDRGSGANVLTF. As DNA, the CDR3 is TGTGCCAGCAGTCCCCCGGACAGGGGCTCTGGGGCCAACGTCCTGACTTTC.

J is TRBJ1-2 and V is TRBV2; D may be TRBD1 (6 bases). CDR1 and CDR2 (germline): SNHLY, FYNNEI. This CDR3 is 14 amino acids long. Trimming left V 9 bases short and J 0 bases short, with 14 bases between. The CDR3 sequence is CASPRGETNYGYTF. CDR3 coding DNA: TGTGCCAGTCCGAGGGGGGAGACTAACTATGGCTACACCTTC.

This chain connects TRBV19 to TRBJ2-7; 10 nucleotides match TRBD1. CDR1 and CDR2 from the germline V gene are LNHDA and SQIVND (reference sequence). This CDR3 is 17 amino acids long. Trimming cost V 4 bases and J 3 bases; bases outside gene matches: 12. This CDR3 is CASSRRAVTGGIYEQYF. The CDR3 nucleotides are TGTGCCAGTAGTAGGAGGGCAGTGACAGGGGGCATCTACGAGCAGTACTTC.

This clonotype was seen more than once but under ten times. The chain joins TRBV7-6 to TRBJ2-7; D may be TRBD2 (6 bases). The CDR3 is 13 residues long. V lost 2 bases and J 3 bases, leaving 8 bases between the germline ends. Germline V lookup: CDR1 SGHVS, CDR2 FNYEAQ. CDR3 DNA: TGTGCCAGCAGCTTAAGGGAGGACTACGAGCAGTACTTC. It codes for CASSLREDYEQYF.

The CDR3 nucleotides read TGTGCCAGCAGTTACTCGACGCGGGGGGGTGAAACTGAAGCTTTCTTT. This codes for CASSYSTRGGETEAFF. V usage is TRBV6-2 or TRBV6-3 and J usage is TRBJ1-1; weak D call: TRBD1 (5 bases). Germline values: CDR1 MNHEY, CDR2 SVGEGT. The CDR3 is made up of 16 amino acids. Trimming took 0 bases from V and 5 from J, leaving 16 bases between them.

This clonotype appeared a few times. The chain carries TRBV7-2 and TRBJ1-5; no clear D gene. V gave up 5 bases and J gave up 7 bases, with 18 bases separating them. Looked up from germline, CDR1 is SGHTA and CDR2 is FQGNSA. CDR3 size: 15 residues. CDR3 nucleotides: TGTGCCAGCAGCACAACACAAGATTCCGGCCAGCCCCAGCATTTT. Translated: CASSTTQDSGQPQHF.

The chain links TRBV7-8 to TRBJ1-5, with D perhaps TRBD1 (6 bases). V lost 4 bases and J 5 bases, leaving 18 bases between the germline ends. The CDR3 length is 16 residues. The germline CDR1 and CDR2 sequences are SGHVS and FQNEAQ. The CDR3 reads CASSSRGGARYQPQHF. The CDR3 nucleotides read TGTGCCAGCAGCTCAAGAGGGGGGGCGCGATATCAGCCCCAGCATTTT.

The chain is built from TRBV2 and TRBJ2-7, with D maybe TRBD2 (6 bases). In germline, CDR1 is SNHLY, CDR2 FYNNEI. The CDR3 covers 14 residues. With 6 bases removed from V and 3 bases from J, the gap between germline ends came to 15 bases. The CDR3 nucleotides read TGTGCCAGCAGCCCGGGACTGAGCAGCTACGAGCAGTACTTC. It specifies CASSPGLSSYEQYF.